These 2 T cell receptor beta chains came from one sample sequenced in a study of blood T cell repertoires in COVID-19. Libraries were prepared by immunoSEQ multiplex PCR; TCRdb keeps only in-frame clonotypes and omits some of them. The data show tens of thousands of clones, approximately 89% seen once. The source material was peripheral blood. Source of these receptors: a man between 60 and 75 years old with active COVID-19.

This chain joins TRBV4-3 and TRBJ1-5; D is possibly TRBD1 (5 bases). V lost 4 bases and J 6 bases, leaving 13 bases between the germline ends. Germline CDR1 LGHNA, CDR2 YSLEER. The CDR3 length is 14 residues. CDR3 sequence: CASSPSIRVQPQHF. The CDR3 DNA is TGCGCCAGCAGCCCCAGCATCAGGGTTCAGCCCCAGCATTTT.

The chain employs TRBV7-3 and TRBJ2-1; 12 bases are shared with TRBD1. Germline V lookup: CDR1 SGHTA, CDR2 FQGTGA. The CDR3 totals 15 residues. Trimming took 2 bases from V and 7 from J; bases not matched to a gene: 3. CDR3 nucleotide sequence: TGTGCCAGCAGCTTATCGGGACAGGGGGCTAATGAGCAGTTCTTC. This translates into CASSLSGQGANEQFF. The variable domain in full, with the rest retrieved from reference TRBV7-3 and TRBJ2-1, is GAGVSQTPSNKVTEKGKYVELRCDPISGHTALYWYRQSLGQGPEFLIYFQGTGAADDSGLPNDRFFAVRPEGSVSTLKIQRTERGDSAVYLCASSLSGQGANEQFFGPGTRLTVL.